This TCR beta chain was sequenced in a study of Graves' ophthalmopathy and Graves' hyperthyroidism. Germline trimming cut 8 bases from V and 5 bases from J; bases unmatched to any gene: 13. This CDR3 region has 14 residues. Looked up from germline, CDR1 is SQVTM and CDR2 is ANQGSEA. The sequenced template was RNA, covering the TCR beta CDR3 region. Second-round multiplex PCR came after a first-round RT-PCR that employed HTBI primers. TCRdb reprocessed the multiplex PCR reads with MiXCR, giving one entry per CDR3 protein. The sample has almost 750,000 distinct CDR3 sequences; 40% are singletons. The sequence was obtained from an adult man with Graves' ophthalmopathy. Sequenced material: peripheral blood. This sequence joins TRBV29-1 and TRBJ2-5, with 8 bases aligning to TRBD1. CDR3 amino acids: CSSPRTGTIETQYF. The CDR3 DNA reads TGCAGCAGCCCAAGGACAGGGACGATCGAGACCCAGTACTTC.